Sequencing of this T cell receptor beta chain was carried out in a study of molecular identifiers for immune sequencing clone quantification. Study results and caveats: Highly expanded clone sizes could end up underestimated if a barcode were shared by identical TCR molecules.

Germline CDR1 is LNHNV and CDR2 is YYDKDF (reference sequence). V shed 4 bases and J shed 0 bases, with 10 bases lying between them. The CDR3 contains 16 residues. Input for naive CD8 libraries was roughly 20,000 to 1,000,000 sorted cells; the RNA fraction used was 10%, 30% or 50%. TCRdb redid the calling of the PCR reads with MiXCR, one entry per CDR3 protein. This table has 100,000 or so distinct CDR3 sequences, about 32% appearing once. A few counts support this clonotype. What it recognizes is unknown. V and J are TRBV15 and TRBJ2-6; D is undetermined. The material sequenced was naive CD8+ T cells from blood, with Jurkat cell RNA spiked in. Regarding subset: FACS-sorted CD8+CD4-CCR7+CD45RA+ naive T cells. The receptor was derived from a human donor in good health. Some libraries in this study had Jurkat cell RNA spiked in. The CDR3 region is CATSKTTYSGANVLTF. The CDR3 DNA sequence: TGTGCCACCAGCAAGACGACGTACTCTGGGGCCAACGTCCTGACTTTC.